This TCR beta chain was identified in a study of cytomegalovirus exposure and HLA in healthy donors. Study-level information: Findings of an earlier analysis included about 120 million unique TCR beta sequences from 200 million or so T cells. About 85 million unique TCR sequences came from HLA-typed donors in an early release. Regarding the study as a whole: It was approximately 150 TCR beta chains that were listed as cytomegalovirus-associated. Later on, analysis showed that most CMV-associated TCR beta chains appeared to be HLA-restricted.

The germline gives CDR1 MNHEY, CDR2 SVGAGI. The CDR3 length is 13 residues. Trimming stripped 4 bases from V and 1 base from J, with 7 bases between. The PCR employed 60 Vbeta primers together with 13 Jbeta primers. This table comes from immunoSEQ multiplex PCR, and its TCRdb copy is limited to in-frame clones, with some not included. The repertoire consists of approximately 210,000 clones, with more than 75% occurring once and the leading ten covering around 1.4%. In regard to this clone: The antigen remains undetermined.

The TCR originated in a young man in good health and CMV-seronegative. Sequenced material: PBMCs. The chain links TRBV6-5 to TRBJ1-1, with D hard to call. This chain's CDR3 is CASSFRRNTEAFF. In DNA, the CDR3 is TGTGCCAGCAGTTTCCGGAGGAACACTGAAGCTTTCTTT.